This T cell receptor (beta chain) was sequenced for a study of blood T cell repertoires in COVID-19 (TCRdb year 2020). About the investigation overall: The collaborator samples originated in the United States, Italy and Spain and spanned the acute and convalescent phases of COVID-19. A de-identified subject ID, COVID-19 status, age in years and sex were almost always included in the sample metadata. The prospective study material was composed of cDNA or gDNA derived from T cells, B-cell-depleted T cells, or PBMCs. Where available, HLA class I and class II types were taken from metadata supplied by the sample provider and were not determined by assay-based typing. The dataset comprised deeply sampled blood TCRbeta repertoires from subjects exposed to, actively infected with, or recovered from COVID-19. The repertoires were released in a freely available public database meant as a resource for research on the immune response to SARS-CoV-2. The samples were drawn from the first 160 participants of the ongoing ImmuneRACE study and from some 1,300 subjects provided by 6 global collaborators. Study-wide findings and limitations: The amount of clinical and demographic metadata varied by source and participant and was provided uncurated.

In Seattle, one collaborating source enrolled patients while the infection was active and tracked those patients longitudinally over the course of disease. Collaborating institutions collected whole blood in K2EDTA tubes following their own protocols. For TCRbeta analysis, collaborator samples were shipped as frozen whole blood, as isolated PBMCs, or as DNA extracted from either sample type. Worth noting for this clone: This receptor's antigen is unknown. No base quality information exists; no much larger clone differs at one position.

The CDR3 covers 17 residues, taking in both the cysteine and the phenylalanine. Just the 51-base CDR3 DNA is kept, in frame starting at base 1. The germline V end is reduced by 3 bases and the J end by 6 bases; junction bases left unmatched: 11. The CDR1 and CDR2 encoded by the germline V gene (reference sequence) are MNHEY and SMNVEV. TCRbeta CDR3 regions were amplified from genomic DNA using the immunoSEQ Assay, a bias-controlled multiplex PCR. The paper's processing steps were these. Within the assay, amplification of reference gene primers was used to estimate how many nucleated cells each sample contained. To quantify the absolute abundance of each unique TCRbeta CDR3 rearrangement, sequence reads were collapsed and filtered. For each sample, productive Simpson clonality was calculated by taking the square root of Simpson's diversity index across productive rearrangements. The clones in this table, taken by TCRdb from immuneACCESS, are in-frame only. Not every clone is retained; where verified, under half of the shortfall comes from an unresolved V gene, and the cause of the rest is unknown. Clone size and the V and J calls come from that table; the DNA yielded D and trimming. A total of some 180,000 clones appear in this sample, roughly 79% of them only once. Approximately 12% of the sample rests with the top ten.

The sample taken for sequencing was peripheral blood. This receptor chain uses TRBV27 and TRBJ2-1, with 10 junctional bases fitting TRBD2. The TCR was taken from a woman older than 75 with COVID-19, enrolled during active disease. The CDR3 region has the sequence CASSFSLLAGPTNEQFF. At the DNA level, the sequence is TGTGCCAGCAGTTTTTCCTTACTAGCGGGACCGACCAATGAGCAGTTCTTC.